A single sample gave rise to the 6 T cell receptor beta chains below, sequenced in a study of Ad26.COV2.S vaccination and SARS-CoV-2 variants. Treatment meaning: roughly 18 received Ad26.COV2.S at low or high dose, single or two shots; about five received placebo; per-sample allocation not given. Each sample was drawn 63 days after the first injection (of vaccine or placebo). TCRdb keeps only in-frame clones here, not all; method: immunoSEQ multiplex PCR. The data hold about 350,000 clones, with less than 90% observed a single time. The sample was peripheral blood, taken in a trial of Ad26.COV2.S vaccine versus placebo. These receptors all come from a person aged 18 to 59 who received the Ad26.COV2.S COVID-19 vaccine or a placebo.

The chain carries TRBV4-3 and TRBJ2-6; D remains unclear. The CDR3 runs to 17 residues. Per the germline V gene, CDR1 is LGHNA and CDR2 is YSLEER. V was pared by 0 bases and J by 2 bases, with 11 bases between. The DNA for the CDR3 is TGCGCCAGCAGCCAAGACCCTCTTGGGCCTGGGGCCAACGTCCTGACTTTC. Translated: CASSQDPLGPGANVLTF.

J is TRBJ2-3 and V is TRBV7-2; tentative D call: TRBD2 (5 bases). V gave up 3 bases and J gave up 3 bases, with 7 bases separating them. The CDR3 has 13 amino acids. Germline V gives CDR1 SGHTA, CDR2 FQGNSA. CDR3 sequence (DNA): TGTGCCAGCAGCTTCCGGGATACAGATACGCAGTATTTT. Translation: CASSFRDTDTQYF.

This clone was seen only once. The rearrangement uses TRBV4-1 and TRBJ2-7, with D unclear. V lost 1 base and J lost 5, with 15 bases in between. The CDR3 is made up of 15 amino acids. Germline CDR1 MGHRA, CDR2 YSYEKL. CDR3 loop: CASSQGGLVRDEQYF. Written as DNA, the CDR3 is TGCGCCAGCAGCCAAGGGGGTTTGGTTCGGGACGAGCAGTACTTC.

The rearrangement links TRBV27 to TRBJ2-1; TRBD1 matches 10 bases. Germline CDR1 is MNHEY and CDR2 is SMNVEV (reference sequence). The CDR3 runs 13 residues. The V gene end was trimmed by 9 bases and the J gene end by 15 bases; junction bases not matched to a gene: 14. The CDR3, as DNA: TGTGCCAGTTCCGGGACAGGGGTCCTTTGGTGGTTCTTC. Its protein is CASSGTGVLWWFF.

This chain connects TRBV29-1 to TRBJ2-1; tentatively, D is TRBD2 (6 bases). The CDR3 is 14 residues long. Germline V gene sequence: CDR1 SQVTM, CDR2 ANQGSEA. The V end lost 4 bases, the J end lost 3 bases, and 13 bases lay between the germline ends. The CDR3 spells CSVGWGVDYNEQFF. CDR3 nucleotides: TGCAGCGTTGGATGGGGGGTAGACTACAATGAGCAGTTCTTC.

The chain is built from TRBV5-6 and TRBJ1-4; D unresolved. The CDR3 spans 15 residues. Germline V gene lookup returns CDR1 SGHDT and CDR2 YYEEEE. V lost 0 bases and J lost 5, with 11 bases in between. The CDR3 sequence: CASSLGRPLNEKLFF. The CDR3 DNA is TGTGCCAGCAGCTTGGGGCGCCCATTAAATGAAAAACTGTTTTTT.